This entry lists 14 T cell receptor beta chains sequenced from one sample in a study of CD8 T cells in ankylosing spondylitis. General study findings and limits: In ankylosing spondylitis blood, a motif of 7 to 9 highly homologous TCR beta variants appeared characteristic.

TCRdb re-derived calls from the 5' RACE reads in MiXCR, one entry per CDR3 protein. In the table there are more than 650,000 distinct CDR3 sequences, 10% to 15% of which are singletons. The antigens these receptors bind are not known. Material for sequencing was blood, either unsorted or a sorted T cell fraction (not recorded which). The receptors were sampled from a male donor with ankylosing spondylitis.

This clonotype has more than one count but fewer than ten. The rearrangement uses TRBV14 and TRBJ2-1, with 10 bases identical to TRBD1. The V gene's germline CDR1 is SGHDN and CDR2 FVKESK. Trimming took 0 bases from V and 11 from J; bases not matched to a gene: 10. This CDR3 contains 16 residues. This CDR3 is CASSQDRRQGAVKQFF. The DNA for the CDR3 is TGTGCCAGCAGCCAAGATCGGCGACAGGGGGCGGTTAAGCAGTTCTTC.

The chain has TRBV3-1 and TRBJ2-5; tentatively, D is TRBD2 (5 bases). V was shortened by 1 base and J by 7 bases, with 13 bases between the two germline ends. Germline V gene data show CDR1 as LGHDT and CDR2 as YNNKEL (reference sequence). This CDR3 contains 14 residues. CDR3: CASSQVDSGRTQYF. CDR3 DNA: TGTGCCAGCAGCCAAGTCGACTCGGGGAGGACCCAGTACTTC.

The DNA of the CDR3 is TGCAGTGCTAGAGCGACGAGTGGAGAGACCCAGTACTTC. This sequence encodes CSARATSGETQYF. The V and J genes are TRBV20-1 and TRBJ2-5, with D hard to call. Germline V CDR1 and CDR2: DFQATT, SNEGSKA (reference sequence). This CDR3 region has 13 residues. The V end was cut by 1 base, the J end by 4 bases, with 10 bases between.

V gene TRBV6-1 combines with J gene TRBJ2-7, with 9 bases identical to TRBD1. J lost 3 bases, V lost 5 bases, and 2 bases had no gene match. Germline assignment: CDR1 MNHNS and CDR2 SASEGT. The CDR3 sequence is 13 residues long. CDR3 region: CASSMDRGYEQYF. Written as DNA, the CDR3 is TGTGCCAGCAGTATGGACAGGGGCTACGAGCAGTACTTC.

The table lists this clonotype with a few counts. The chain uses TRBV15 and TRBJ2-1; TRBD2 matches at 7 bases. J gave up 5 bases and V 2 bases, and 9 bases lay outside the gene matches. This CDR3 is 16 amino acids long. Germline V gives CDR1 LNHNV, CDR2 YYDKDF (reference sequence). Written as DNA, the CDR3 is TGTGCCACCAGCAGAATTGGACTAGTCGGGAACAATGAGCAGTTCTTC. Its translation is CATSRIGLVGNNEQFF. The whole variable domain, remainder taken from reference TRBV15 and TRBJ2-1, is DAMVIQNPRYQVTQFGKPVTLSCSQTLNHNVMYWYQQKSSQAPKLLFHYYDKDFNNEADTPDNFQSRRPNTSFCFLDIRSPGLGDTAMYLCATSRIGLVGNNEQFFGPGTRLTVL.

This clonotype has at least ten counts. The CDR3 is CASSFNEKLFF. The CDR3 coding sequence is TGTGCCAGCAGCTTTAATGAAAAACTGTTTTTT. The gene calls are TRBV12-3 or TRBV12-4 and TRBJ1-4, with D unresolved. V dropped 6 bases and J dropped 4 bases, with 3 bases sitting between them. The CDR3 covers 11 residues.

A word on this clonotype: The junction departs from germline at one end; a sequencing error may be responsible. The chain links TRBV4-2 to TRBJ2-1; 12 positions match TRBD1. Germline V CDR1 and CDR2: LGHNA, YNFKEQ. This CDR3 comprises 21 residues. CDR3 nucleotide sequence: TGTGCCAGGAGCCCCGGGCTCGGGACAGGGGGCGTCGGGTCCCTCTACAATGAGCAGTTCTTC. It yields the protein CARSPGLGTGGVGSLYNEQFF.

This clonotype was seen a handful of times. V gene TRBV13 combines with J gene TRBJ2-3; D is ambiguous. CDR1 is PRHDT and CDR2 is FYEKMQ in the germline V gene (reference sequence). The V end lost 0 bases, the J end lost 0 bases, and 10 bases lay between the germline ends. The CDR3 is made up of 16 amino acids. The CDR3 protein is CASSLGWRPSTDTQYF. DNA of the CDR3: TGTGCCAGCAGCTTAGGTTGGCGGCCTAGCACAGATACGCAGTATTTT.

This clonotype was found many times. The CDR3 spells CSAQIPGGRETQYF. The CDR3 nucleotides read TGCAGTGCCCAAATCCCTGGAGGCCGAGAGACCCAGTACTTC. This rearrangement joins TRBV20-1 to TRBJ2-5, with D possibly TRBD2 on 5 matching bases. Per the germline V gene, CDR1 is DFQATT and CDR2 is SNEGSKA (reference sequence). The germline V and J ends were trimmed by 6 bases and 4 bases, with 18 bases remaining between them. The CDR3 spans 14 residues.

This clonotype was found a few times. The gene calls are TRBV30 and TRBJ1-2, with D possibly TRBD1 on 6 matching bases. Germline lookup yields CDR1 GTSNPN and CDR2 SVGIG (reference sequence). The CDR3 consists of 11 residues. The V and J ends lost 2 bases and 7 bases respectively, with 8 bases between them. CDR3 residues: CAWSTGAGYTF. Written as DNA, the CDR3 is TGTGCCTGGAGTACGGGGGCTGGCTACACCTTC.

This clonotype was counted between two and nine times. V and J are TRBV5-6 and TRBJ2-7; maybe TRBD1 (6 bases). The CDR3 totals 14 residues. Trimming cost V 1 base and J 5 bases, with 13 bases left between them. Germline CDR1 and CDR2: SGHDT and YYEEEE. This chain's CDR3 is CASSLWGLDNEQYF. The DNA for the CDR3 is TGTGCCAGCAGCTTGTGGGGGCTGGACAACGAGCAGTACTTC.

V usage is TRBV5-1 and J usage is TRBJ2-5; D is perhaps TRBD1 (6 bases). This CDR3 region has 14 residues. The germline V gene has CDR1 SGHRS and CDR2 YFSETQ. Trimming shortened V by 2 bases and J by 5 bases, and 13 bases separated the two germline ends. CDR3 in amino acids: CASSLIPGEETQYF. Written as DNA, the CDR3 is TGCGCCAGCAGCTTAATTCCAGGGGAGGAGACCCAGTACTTC.

This clonotype was found many times. The chain has TRBV29-1 and TRBJ1-1; 8 nucleotides match TRBD1. Germline values: CDR1 SQVTM, CDR2 ANQGSEA. After removal of 4 bases from V and 1 base from J, the junction contained 8 bases not matched to a gene. There are 15 residues in the CDR3. CDR3 in amino acids: CSVAQGAAANTEAFF. In DNA form, the CDR3 reads TGCAGCGTTGCTCAGGGGGCGGCGGCGAACACTGAAGCTTTCTTT.

The chain links TRBV7-3 to TRBJ1-1; no firm D call. V was trimmed by 2 bases and J by 1 base, leaving 17 bases between them. The CDR3 covers 17 residues. Germline values: CDR1 SGHTA, CDR2 FQGTGA. The CDR3 region is CASSLYGNPGENTEAFF. The CDR3 region has the DNA TGTGCCAGCAGCTTATATGGGAACCCCGGGGAGAACACTGAAGCTTTCTTT.